The clone carrying this TCR beta chain was seen at least ten times. Its antigen is unidentified. The sample comes from a study of Graves' ophthalmopathy and Graves' hyperthyroidism. Amplified TCR beta CDR3 regions were obtained using RNA transcripts as template. RT-PCR was first run with HTBI primers, then multiplex PCR in a second round. A single record per CDR3 protein comes from TCRdb applying MiXCR to the multiplex PCR reads. The table lists more than 300,000 distinct CDR3 sequences, 17% of them singletons. The V and J ends lost 5 bases and 7 bases respectively, with 12 bases between them. The germline V gene has CDR1 SGHAT and CDR2 FQNNGV. The CDR3 has 14 amino acids. Study-wide results and caveats: A model of 13 signatures distinguished ophthalmopathy from stable hyperthyroidism at roughly 87% sensitivity and 81.08% specificity. Among expanded thyroid clonotypes above 0.001 frequency, most also occurred in blood.

Other autoimmune diseases, uncontrolled infections, pregnancy or lactation ruled patients out of participation. It was from 9.5 to 10 ml of fresh peripheral blood that the PBMCs came. The sequence came from an adult woman with stable Graves' hyperthyroidism. V is TRBV11-2 and J is TRBJ1-6; D is perhaps TRBD1 (5 bases). The sample taken for sequencing was peripheral blood. Written as DNA, the CDR3 is TGTGCCAGCAGCGAGGGACCGCGCAATTCACCCCTCCACTTT. The encoded protein is CASSEGPRNSPLHF.